What follows is one TCR beta chain and its context. Germline loops: CDR1 SGHVS, CDR2 FQNEAQ. V dropped 2 bases and J dropped 3; count of bases not matched to a gene: 10. CDR3 length: 17 amino acids. Sequencing used immunoSEQ multiplex PCR; TCRdb keeps in-frame clones, though not all of them. The data show approximately 120,000 clones, about 78% seen once. The data belong to a study of blood T cell repertoires in COVID-19. For the study at large: T cells, B-cell-depleted T cells, or PBMCs supplied cDNA or gDNA.

The sequencing input was peripheral blood. The chain has TRBV7-8 and TRBJ2-5, with 9 bases that match TRBD1. This receptor was taken from a human donor in a cohort sampled during active or convalescent COVID-19. CDR3 region: CASSLPTGGALKETQYF. The DNA for the CDR3 is TGTGCCAGCAGCTTACCGACAGGGGGGGCACTTAAAGAGACCCAGTACTTC.